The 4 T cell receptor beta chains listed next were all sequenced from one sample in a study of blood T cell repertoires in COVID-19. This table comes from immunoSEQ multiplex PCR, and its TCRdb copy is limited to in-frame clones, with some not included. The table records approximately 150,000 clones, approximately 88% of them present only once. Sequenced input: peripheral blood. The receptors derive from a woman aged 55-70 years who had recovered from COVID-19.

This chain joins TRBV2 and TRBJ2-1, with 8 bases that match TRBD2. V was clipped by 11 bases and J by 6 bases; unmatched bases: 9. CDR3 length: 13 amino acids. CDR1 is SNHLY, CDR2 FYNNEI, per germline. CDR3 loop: CAFHGTRFNEQFF. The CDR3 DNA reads TGTGCCTTCCACGGGACTAGGTTCAATGAGCAGTTCTTC.

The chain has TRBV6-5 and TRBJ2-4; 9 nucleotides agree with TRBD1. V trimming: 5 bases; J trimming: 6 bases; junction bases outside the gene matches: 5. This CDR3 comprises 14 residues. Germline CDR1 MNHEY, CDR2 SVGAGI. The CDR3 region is CASSQRQGGNIQYF. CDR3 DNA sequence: TGTGCCAGCAGTCAACGACAGGGGGGAAACATTCAGTACTTC.

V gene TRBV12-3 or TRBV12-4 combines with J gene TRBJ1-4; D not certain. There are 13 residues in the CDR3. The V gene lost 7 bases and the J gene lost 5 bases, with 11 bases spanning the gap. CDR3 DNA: TGTGCCAGCACCCTTTCGGGAAATGAAAAACTGTTTTTT. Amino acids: CASTLSGNEKLFF.

As DNA, the CDR3 is TGTGCCAGCACCCCCATGAGAGATCAGCCCCAGCATTTT. Translated: CASTPMRDQPQHF. The rearrangement links TRBV6-2 or TRBV6-3 to TRBJ1-5; D ambiguous. In germline, CDR1 is MNHEY, CDR2 SVGEGT. The CDR3 has 13 residues. The germline V and J ends were trimmed by 7 bases and 5 bases, with 12 bases remaining between them.